This T cell receptor beta chain originates from a study of T cell changes during pregnancy in multiple sclerosis. This table comes from immunoSEQ multiplex PCR, and its TCRdb copy is limited to in-frame clones, with some not included. The profile shows some 40,000 clones, roughly nine tenths of them singletons. The germline V and J ends were trimmed by 4 bases and 5 bases, with 14 bases remaining between them. Germline values: CDR1 SGHVS, CDR2 FNYEAQ. The CDR3 is 14 amino acids. The material was CD4+ T cells from peripheral blood mononuclear cells, obtained in the first trimester of pregnancy. The sequence was collected from a female donor with multiple sclerosis, enrolled in a pregnancy study. This chain links TRBV7-6 with TRBJ1-2; D possibly corresponds to TRBD1 (6 bases). The CDR3: CASSSLGGAYGYTF. For the CDR3, the DNA is TGTGCCAGCAGCTCTCTCGGGGGGGCTTATGGCTACACCTTC.